This record covers a single TCR beta chain. The antigen is undetermined. The CDR3 end is not reached by the read, which stops 3 residues before it; the germline J gene fills it in. TCRdb's table, derived via immunoSEQ multiplex PCR, lists solely in-frame clones and lacks some. Recorded here are 35,000 to 45,000 clones; the top ten clones represent roughly 6%. The CDR3 has 12 amino acids. The germline V gene has CDR1 GTSNPN and CDR2 SVGIG (reference sequence). These data originate in a study of T cells in women clearing cervical HPV infection. Study overall: Blood came at first lesion visit for cases, post-clearance for controls. Cases' blood sampling followed lesion detection by median roughly 160 days (90 to 200).

Notes on the study in general: CIN3+ cases had significantly higher TCR repertoire richness than controls, but evenness did not differ. Cases carried less TRBV6-7 than controls: approximately 0.1% versus 0.16%.

This receptor was taken from a woman aged 18-70 years with a cervical HPV16 infection that either progressed to CIN3+ or cleared (not recorded which). The source material was blood buffy coat. The chain employs TRBV30 and TRBJ1-2; possibly TRBD1 for D (5 bases). CDR3 DNA (partial): TGTGCCTGGAGGGGACTAGCCCACGAC. This encodes CAWRGLAHD. The entire CDR3 protein is CAWRGLAHDYTF.